The TCR beta chain under discussion was sequenced for a study of T cell responses to AZD1222 COVID-19 vaccine (dated by TCRdb to the early 2020s). General notes on the study: AZD1222 recipients with second doses at about 4 weeks or about 12 weeks were pooled, because spike-specific TCR depth and breadth did not differ between schedules. Trial participants were enrolled into age subgroups of 18-55, 56-69 and 70-plus years, which contained about 150, 27 and 61 TCR-sequenced participants, respectively. TCR sequencing was performed for roughly 250 trial participants, of whom about 200 were given two doses of AZD1222 and roughly 25 were given two doses of MenACWY control vaccine. Results the study describes overall, beyond this receptor: Because no day 14 peak-response samples were available, repertoires were characterized only after the peak T cell response. After two AZD1222 doses, spike-specific TCR breadth and depth were significantly higher than at day 0 and than in MenACWY recipients. In the small 56-69-year group, the increase in depth fell short of significance, most likely because of low power. Conclusions about previously exposed vaccinees are limited because only a handful of AZD1222 recipients were SARS-CoV-2 seropositive at baseline. Reportedly, almost half of the unique spike-specific TCRs recognized epitopes lying outside the regions that are mutated in the B.1.351 and B.1.1.7 variants. The vaccine-associated CD4 TCRs covered the entire spike protein, and the dominant responses fell in regions 160-218 and 743-854. Participants were mostly white British and included more females than males, and it was suggested by the authors that clonal diversity may have been underestimated.

Explained via the paper, the time point label denotes: baseline before first vaccination. Vaccinee samples came from UK trials COV001 and COV002, including a single-blind randomized controlled phase 2/3 trial of AZD1222 (ChAdOx1 nCoV-19) in healthy adults. For TCRbeta chain sequencing, PBMC samples were collected from trial participants at day 0 and at day 28 after the second dose. As to this clone: This receptor's antigen is unknown. No base quality values were provided; no much bigger clone lies one nucleotide off.

The CDR3 regions of human TCRbeta chains were analyzed by immunosequencing. The paper's data handling went like this. Repertoire TCRs were checked for matches against a reference library of SARS-CoV-2-specific TCRs that had been generated using the MIRA antigen-specificity platform. Breadth was defined as the fraction of unique TCRs that were SARS-CoV-2-associated. Depth was defined as the fraction of total T cells that were SARS-CoV-2-associated. Using the MIRA data, every spike-specific TCR was mapped to the spike region that the TCR reacted to and assigned to either a CD4 or a CD8 class. Log10-transformed breadth and depth values were compared by one-way ANOVA with Sidak's multiple comparisons tests. The clones in this table, taken by TCRdb from immuneACCESS, are in-frame only. Not every clone is retained; where verified, under half of the shortfall comes from an unresolved V gene, and the cause of the rest is unknown. The V and J calls and the clone size are those of that table, but D and trimming were determined from the DNA. Counted in this sample were 150,000 or so clones; around 90% of them appeared once. The ten top clones hold less than 3% of the sample.

Sequences were derived from peripheral blood, sampled on day 0 of AZD1222 vaccination. This TCR came from an adult in good health.

CDR3 region: CASSQVGGAEETQYF. The sequenced DNA is TGCGCCAGCAGCCAAGTAGGAGGGGCGGAAGAGACCCAGTACTTC. Here the chain combines TRBV4-1 and TRBJ2-5, with TRBD2 perhaps the D gene, on 6 matching bases. V lost 1 base and J lost 3 bases; the stretch between them is 12 bases long. From its cysteine to its phenylalanine, the CDR3 spans 15 amino acids. Of the read, only the CDR3 DNA is kept; its 45 bases are in frame from base 1. CDR1 MGHRA and CDR2 YSYEKL were looked up in the germline V gene.